A few counts support the clone carrying this T cell receptor beta chain. Antigen unknown. The source of the sample is a study of beta chain features in type 1 diabetes. Study details: Regarding age, gender and cell yields, patients proved similar to healthy donors. The study, taken as a whole, reports: Significant though moderate, a shortening of TCRB CDR3s appeared in all four CD4+ subsets of Type 1 diabetes patients.

V shed 0 bases, J shed 3 bases, and the junction held 6 bases outside the gene matches. This CDR3 is built from 17 residues. CDR1 and CDR2 (germline): LGHNA, YSLEER. The authors obtained over 95% purity in all sorted populations. Expressed TCRB transcripts were sequenced because the isolated RNA had all been reverse transcribed beforehand. Only in-frame clones appear in the TCRdb table, and some are missing; sequencing was by immunoSEQ multiplex PCR. The sample lists roughly 160,000 clones; around 8% were seen once. The rearrangement links TRBV4-3 to TRBJ1-5; the match to TRBD1 covers 9 bases. This TCR derives from a woman in her thirties or forties with type 1 diabetes. What was sequenced was central memory CD4+ T cells from blood. The CDR3 region is CASSQEYRGQANQPQHF. The CDR3 nucleotides read TGCGCCAGCAGCCAAGAATACAGGGGGCAAGCCAATCAGCCCCAGCATTTT.